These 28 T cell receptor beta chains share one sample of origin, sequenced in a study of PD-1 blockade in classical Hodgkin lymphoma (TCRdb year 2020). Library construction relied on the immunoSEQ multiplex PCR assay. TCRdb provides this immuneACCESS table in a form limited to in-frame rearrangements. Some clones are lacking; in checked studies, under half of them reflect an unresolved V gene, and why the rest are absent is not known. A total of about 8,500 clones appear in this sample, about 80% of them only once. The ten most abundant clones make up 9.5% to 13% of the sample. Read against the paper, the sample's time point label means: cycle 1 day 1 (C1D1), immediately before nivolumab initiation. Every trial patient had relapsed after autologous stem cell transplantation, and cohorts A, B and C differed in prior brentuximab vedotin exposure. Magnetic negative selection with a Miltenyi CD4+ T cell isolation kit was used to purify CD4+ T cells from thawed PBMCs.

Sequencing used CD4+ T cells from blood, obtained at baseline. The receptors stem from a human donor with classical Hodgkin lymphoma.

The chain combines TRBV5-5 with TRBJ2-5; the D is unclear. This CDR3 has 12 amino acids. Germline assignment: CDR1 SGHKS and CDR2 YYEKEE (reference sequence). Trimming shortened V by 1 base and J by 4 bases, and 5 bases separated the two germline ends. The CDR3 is CASSLLTETQYF. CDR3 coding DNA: TGTGCCAGCAGCTTGTTAACAGAGACCCAGTACTTC.

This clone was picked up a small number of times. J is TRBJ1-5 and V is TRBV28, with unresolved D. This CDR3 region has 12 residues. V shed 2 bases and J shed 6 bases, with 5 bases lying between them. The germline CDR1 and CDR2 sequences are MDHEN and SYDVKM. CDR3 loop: CASSLKGQPQHF. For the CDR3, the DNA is TGTGCCAGCAGTTTAAAGGGTCAGCCCCAGCATTTT. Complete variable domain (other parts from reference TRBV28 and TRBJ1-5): DVKVTQSSRYLVKRTGEKVFLECVQDMDHENMFWYRQDPGLGLRLIYFSYDVKMKEKGDIPEGYSVSREKKERFSLILESASTNQTSMYLCASSLKGQPQHFGDGTRLSIL.

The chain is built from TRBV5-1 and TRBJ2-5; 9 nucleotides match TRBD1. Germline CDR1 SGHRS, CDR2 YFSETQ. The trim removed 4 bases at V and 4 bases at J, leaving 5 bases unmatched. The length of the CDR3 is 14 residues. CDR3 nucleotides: TGCGCCAGCAGCATGGGACAGGGAGGAGAGACCCAGTACTTC. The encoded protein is CASSMGQGGETQYF.

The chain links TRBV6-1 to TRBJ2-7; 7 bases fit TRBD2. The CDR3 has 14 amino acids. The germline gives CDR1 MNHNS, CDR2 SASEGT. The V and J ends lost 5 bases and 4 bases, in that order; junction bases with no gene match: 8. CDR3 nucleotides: TGTGCCAGCAGTAGGAGCGGGACCTCTTACGAGCAGTACTTC. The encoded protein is CASSRSGTSYEQYF.

The CDR3 bases are TGTGCCACCAGCAGAGTTCCGTACAGGGGGGATCAGCCCCAGCATTTT. Its protein is CATSRVPYRGDQPQHF. The chain carries TRBV15 and TRBJ1-5, with 8 bases that match TRBD1. CDR3 length: 16 amino acids. CDR1 and CDR2 (germline): LNHNV, YYDKDF (reference sequence). Trimming at V came to 1 base and at J to 5 bases, leaving 7 bases not matched to a gene.

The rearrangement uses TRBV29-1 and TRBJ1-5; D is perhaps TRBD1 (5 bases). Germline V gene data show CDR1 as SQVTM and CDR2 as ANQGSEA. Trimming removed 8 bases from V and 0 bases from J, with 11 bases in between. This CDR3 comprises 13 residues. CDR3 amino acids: CSIWDGSNQPQHF. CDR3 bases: TGCAGCATTTGGGACGGTAGCAATCAGCCCCAGCATTTT.

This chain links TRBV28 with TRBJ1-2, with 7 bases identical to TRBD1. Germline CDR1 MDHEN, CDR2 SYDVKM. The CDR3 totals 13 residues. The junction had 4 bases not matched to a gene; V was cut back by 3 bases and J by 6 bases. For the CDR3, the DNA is TGTGCCAGCAGTTTCAGGGGGGTTAATGGCTACACCTTC. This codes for CASSFRGVNGYTF.

CDR3 sequence: CASSYLDLLDEQFF. DNA of the CDR3: TGTGCCAGCAGTTACCTGGATCTGCTGGATGAGCAGTTCTTC. V and J are TRBV6-6 and TRBJ2-1, with D unclear. The germline gives CDR1 MNHNY, CDR2 SVGAGI (reference sequence). The CDR3 has 14 residues. V was shortened by 2 bases and J by 8 bases, with 13 bases between the two germline ends.

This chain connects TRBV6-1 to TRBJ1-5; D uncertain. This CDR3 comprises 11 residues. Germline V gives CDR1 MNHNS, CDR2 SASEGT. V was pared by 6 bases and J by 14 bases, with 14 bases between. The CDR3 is CASSESPGKHF. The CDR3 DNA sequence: TGTGCCAGCAGCGAATCGCCCGGGAAGCATTTT.

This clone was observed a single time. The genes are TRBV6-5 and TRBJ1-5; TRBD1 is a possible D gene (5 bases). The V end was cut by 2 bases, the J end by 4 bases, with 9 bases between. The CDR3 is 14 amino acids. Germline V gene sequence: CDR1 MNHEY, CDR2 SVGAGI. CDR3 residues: CASSYVGLNQPQHF. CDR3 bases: TGTGCCAGCAGTTACGTGGGACTAAATCAGCCCCAGCATTTT.

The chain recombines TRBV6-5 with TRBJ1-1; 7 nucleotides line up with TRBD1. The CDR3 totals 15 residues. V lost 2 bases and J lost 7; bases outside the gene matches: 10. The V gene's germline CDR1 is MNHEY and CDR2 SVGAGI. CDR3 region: CASSYRPGQPFEAFF. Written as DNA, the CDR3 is TGTGCCAGCAGTTACCGCCCGGGACAGCCATTTGAAGCTTTCTTT.

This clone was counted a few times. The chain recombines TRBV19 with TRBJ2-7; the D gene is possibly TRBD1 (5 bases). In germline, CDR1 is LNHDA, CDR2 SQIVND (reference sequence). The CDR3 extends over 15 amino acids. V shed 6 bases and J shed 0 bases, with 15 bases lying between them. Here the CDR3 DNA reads TGTGCCAGTAGCGACAGATACCATAGCTCCTACGAGCAGTACTTC. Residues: CASSDRYHSSYEQYF.

DNA for the CDR3: TGTGCCAGCAGCACCCTCCCGGGACCATTCCCCGGTGTTGAAAAACTGTTTTTT. It is translated as CASSTLPGPFPGVEKLFF. V gene TRBV7-9 combines with J gene TRBJ1-4, with D perhaps matching TRBD1 (5 bases). Trimming cost V 5 bases and J 7 bases, with 26 bases left between them. The CDR3 is 18 residues long. Germline lookup yields CDR1 SEHNR and CDR2 FQNEAQ (reference sequence).

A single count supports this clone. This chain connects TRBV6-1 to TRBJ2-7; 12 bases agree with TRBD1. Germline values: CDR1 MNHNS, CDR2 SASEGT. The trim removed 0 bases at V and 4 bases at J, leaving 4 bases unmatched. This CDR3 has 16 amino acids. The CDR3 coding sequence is TGTGCCAGCAGTGAAGCCCCGGGACAGGGGGCTTACGAGCAGTACTTC. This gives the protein CASSEAPGQGAYEQYF.

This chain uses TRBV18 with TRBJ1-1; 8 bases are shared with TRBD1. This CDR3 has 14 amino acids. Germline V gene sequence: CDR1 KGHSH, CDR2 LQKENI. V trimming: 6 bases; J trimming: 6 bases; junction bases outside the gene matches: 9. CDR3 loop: CASSGTGRRAEAFF. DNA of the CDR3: TGTGCCAGCTCCGGGACAGGTCGACGGGCTGAAGCTTTCTTT.

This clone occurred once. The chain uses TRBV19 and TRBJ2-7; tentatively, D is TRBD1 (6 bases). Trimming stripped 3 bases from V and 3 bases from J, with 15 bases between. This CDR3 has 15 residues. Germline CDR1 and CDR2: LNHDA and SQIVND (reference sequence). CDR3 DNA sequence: TGTGCCAGTAGTATCCCGGGACATGGTCTCTACGAGCAGTACTTC. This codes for CASSIPGHGLYEQYF.

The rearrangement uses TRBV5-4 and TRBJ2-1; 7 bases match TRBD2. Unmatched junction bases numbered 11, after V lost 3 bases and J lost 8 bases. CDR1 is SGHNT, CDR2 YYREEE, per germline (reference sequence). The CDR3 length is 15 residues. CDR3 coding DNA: TGTGCCAGCAGCTACCGGGACTACTCCCACCATGAGCAGTTCTTC. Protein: CASSYRDYSHHEQFF.

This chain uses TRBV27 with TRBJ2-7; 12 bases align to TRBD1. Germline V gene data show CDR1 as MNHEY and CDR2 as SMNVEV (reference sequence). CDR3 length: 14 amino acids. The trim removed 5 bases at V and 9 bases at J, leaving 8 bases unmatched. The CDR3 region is CASSHPGQGAVQYF. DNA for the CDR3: TGTGCCAGCAGTCACCCGGGACAGGGGGCGGTGCAGTACTTC.

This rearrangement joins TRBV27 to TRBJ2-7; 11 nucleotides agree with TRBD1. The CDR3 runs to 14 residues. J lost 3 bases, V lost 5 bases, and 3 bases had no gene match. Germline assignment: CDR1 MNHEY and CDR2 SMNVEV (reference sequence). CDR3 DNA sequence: TGTGCCAGCAGTCGGACAGGGGGCCGCTACGAGCAGTACTTC. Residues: CASSRTGGRYEQYF.

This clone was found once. The CDR3 DNA sequence: TGCGCCAGCAGTCGCCCCCCTCAACGGACTCCTTATGGCTACACCTTC. Translated, it gives CASSRPPQRTPYGYTF. The gene calls are TRBV23-1 and TRBJ1-2; no firm D call. TRBV23-1 is an open reading frame, and its role is uncertain. The CDR3 consists of 16 residues. V dropped 4 bases and J dropped 5 bases, with 20 bases sitting between them.

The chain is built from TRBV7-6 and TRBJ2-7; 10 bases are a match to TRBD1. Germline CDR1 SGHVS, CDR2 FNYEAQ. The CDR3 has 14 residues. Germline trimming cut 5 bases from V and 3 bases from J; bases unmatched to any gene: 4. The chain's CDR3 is CASSEGQGLYEQYF. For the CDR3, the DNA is TGTGCCAGCAGCGAGGGACAGGGGCTCTACGAGCAGTACTTC. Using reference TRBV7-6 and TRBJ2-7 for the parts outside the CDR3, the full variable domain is GAGVSQSPRYKVTKRGQDVALRCDPISGHVSLYWYRQALGQGPEFLTYFNYEAQQDKSGLPNDRFSAERPEGSISTLTIQRTEQRDSAMYRCASSEGQGLYEQYFGPGTRLTVT.

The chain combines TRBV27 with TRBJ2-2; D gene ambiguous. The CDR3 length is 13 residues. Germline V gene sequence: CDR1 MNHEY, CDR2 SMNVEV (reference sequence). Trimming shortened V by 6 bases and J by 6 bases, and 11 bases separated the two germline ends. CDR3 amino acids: CASSLVRAGELFF. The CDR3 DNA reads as TGTGCCAGCAGCCTGGTTAGGGCCGGGGAGCTGTTTTTT.

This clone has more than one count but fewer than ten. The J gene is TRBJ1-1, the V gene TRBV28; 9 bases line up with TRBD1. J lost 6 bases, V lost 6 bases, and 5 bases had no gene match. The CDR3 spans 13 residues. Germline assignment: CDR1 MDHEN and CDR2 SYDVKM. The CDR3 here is CASRGTGRAEAFF. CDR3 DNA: TGTGCCAGCAGAGGGACAGGGCGTGCTGAAGCTTTCTTT.

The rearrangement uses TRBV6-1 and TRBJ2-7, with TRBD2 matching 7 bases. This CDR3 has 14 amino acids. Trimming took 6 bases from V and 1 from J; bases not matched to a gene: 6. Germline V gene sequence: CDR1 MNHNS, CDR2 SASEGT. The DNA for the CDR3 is TGTGCCAGCAGGGAGTTGGGGGGGTCCTACGAGCAGTACTTC. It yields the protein CASRELGGSYEQYF.

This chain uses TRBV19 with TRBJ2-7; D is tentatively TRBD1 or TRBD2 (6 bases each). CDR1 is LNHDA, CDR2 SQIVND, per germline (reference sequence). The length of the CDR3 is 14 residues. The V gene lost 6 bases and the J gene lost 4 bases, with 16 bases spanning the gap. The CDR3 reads CASRERGESYEQYF. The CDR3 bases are TGTGCCAGTAGGGAAAGGGGGGAATCTTACGAGCAGTACTTC.

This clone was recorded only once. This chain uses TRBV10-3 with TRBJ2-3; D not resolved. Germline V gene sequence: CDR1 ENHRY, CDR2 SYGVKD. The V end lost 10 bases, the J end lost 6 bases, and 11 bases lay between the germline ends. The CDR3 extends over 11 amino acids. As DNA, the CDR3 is TGTGCCACCCGACACGTCGATACGCAGTATTTT. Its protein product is CATRHVDTQYF.

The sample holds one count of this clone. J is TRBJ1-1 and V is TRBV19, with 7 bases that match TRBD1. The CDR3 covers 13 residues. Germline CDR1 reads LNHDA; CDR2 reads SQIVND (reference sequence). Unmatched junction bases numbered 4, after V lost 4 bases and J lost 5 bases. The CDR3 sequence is CASSTQGGTEAFF. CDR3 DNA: TGTGCCAGTAGTACTCAGGGGGGAACTGAAGCTTTCTTT.

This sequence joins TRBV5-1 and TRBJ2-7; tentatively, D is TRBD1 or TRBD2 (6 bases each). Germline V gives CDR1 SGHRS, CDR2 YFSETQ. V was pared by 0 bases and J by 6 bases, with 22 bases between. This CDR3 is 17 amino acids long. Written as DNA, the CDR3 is TGCGCCAGCAGCTTGGCCAACTTGGTGGGCGAGGGGGGCGAGCAGTACTTC. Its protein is CASSLANLVGEGGEQYF.